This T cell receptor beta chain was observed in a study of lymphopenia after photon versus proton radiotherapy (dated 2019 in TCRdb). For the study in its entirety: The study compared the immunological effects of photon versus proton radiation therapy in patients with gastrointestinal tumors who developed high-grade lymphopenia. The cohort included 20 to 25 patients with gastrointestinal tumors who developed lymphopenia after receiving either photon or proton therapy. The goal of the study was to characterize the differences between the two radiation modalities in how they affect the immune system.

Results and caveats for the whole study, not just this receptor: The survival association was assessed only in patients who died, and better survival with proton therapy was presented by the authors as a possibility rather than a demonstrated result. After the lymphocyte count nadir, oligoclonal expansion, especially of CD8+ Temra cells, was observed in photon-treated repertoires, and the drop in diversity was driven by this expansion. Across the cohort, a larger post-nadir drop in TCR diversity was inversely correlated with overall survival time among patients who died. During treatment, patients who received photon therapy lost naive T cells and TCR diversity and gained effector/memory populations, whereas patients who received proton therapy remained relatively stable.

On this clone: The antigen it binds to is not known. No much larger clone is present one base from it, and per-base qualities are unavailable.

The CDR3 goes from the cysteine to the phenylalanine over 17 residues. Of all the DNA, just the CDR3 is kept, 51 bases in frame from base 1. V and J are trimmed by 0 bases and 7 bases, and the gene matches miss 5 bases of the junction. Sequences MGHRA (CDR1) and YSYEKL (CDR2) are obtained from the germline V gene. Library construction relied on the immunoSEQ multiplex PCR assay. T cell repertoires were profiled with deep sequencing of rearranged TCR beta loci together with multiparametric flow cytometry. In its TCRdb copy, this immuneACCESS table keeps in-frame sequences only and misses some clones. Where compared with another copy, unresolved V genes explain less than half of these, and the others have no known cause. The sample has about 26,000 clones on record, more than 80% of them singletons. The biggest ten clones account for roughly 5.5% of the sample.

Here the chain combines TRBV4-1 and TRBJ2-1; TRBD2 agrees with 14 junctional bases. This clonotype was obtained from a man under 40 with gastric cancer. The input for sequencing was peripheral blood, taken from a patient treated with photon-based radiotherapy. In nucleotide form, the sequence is TGCGCCAGCAGCCAAGAGGGACTAGCGGGAGCATTTAATGAGCAGTTCTTC. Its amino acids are CASSQEGLAGAFNEQFF.